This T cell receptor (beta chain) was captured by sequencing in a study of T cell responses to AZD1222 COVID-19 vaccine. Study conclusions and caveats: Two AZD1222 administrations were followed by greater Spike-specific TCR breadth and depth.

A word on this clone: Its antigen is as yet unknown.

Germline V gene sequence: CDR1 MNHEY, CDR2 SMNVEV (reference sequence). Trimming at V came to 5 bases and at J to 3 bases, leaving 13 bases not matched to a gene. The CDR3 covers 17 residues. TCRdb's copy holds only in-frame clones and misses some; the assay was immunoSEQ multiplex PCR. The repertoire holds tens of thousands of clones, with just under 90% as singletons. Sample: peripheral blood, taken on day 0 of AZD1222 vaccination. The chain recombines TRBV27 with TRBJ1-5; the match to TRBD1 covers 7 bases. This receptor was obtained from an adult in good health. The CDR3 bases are TGTGCCAGCAGTCAGTTTAGAAGGGGGCAGATCAATCAGCCCCAGCATTTT. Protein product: CASSQFRRGQINQPQHF.